Listed below are T cell receptor beta chains from one sample, sequenced in a study of T cell responses to AZD1222 COVID-19 vaccine. The data were produced by immunoSEQ multiplex PCR, yet TCRdb's version contains in-frame clones alone and is incomplete. The table includes about 97,000 clones, 75% to 90% detected once. Sequencing used peripheral blood, obtained on day 0 of AZD1222 vaccination. The source of these receptors is an adult in good health. Both conserved end residues are part of each CDR3.

j_call v_call cdr3_aa
TRBJ1-2 TRBV7-6 CASSPQAGDGYGYTF
TRBJ2-1 TRBV7-8 CASSDRVGAVRKQFF
TRBJ2-7 TRBV23-1 CASSHTRDGGGAGYEQYF
TRBJ1-5 TRBV18 CASSPEGSYNQPQHF
TRBJ2-7 TRBV9 CASSVGTGGGVEQYF
TRBJ2-3 TRBV5-4 CASSDYSGTQYF
TRBJ2-7 TRBV7-8 CASSPARGLAGGEQYF
TRBJ2-7 TRBV6-1 CASSEFSGRGEQYF
TRBJ1-2 TRBV7-2 CASSSYRGGGYTF
TRBJ2-3 TRBV27 CASSLFLGRSTDTQYF
TRBJ1-4 TRBV3-1/TRBV3-2 CASSQEGSGGEKLFF
TRBJ2-7 TRBV11-2 CASSLEGVTPGGYEQYF
TRBJ1-2 TRBV28 CASSPTGRNYGYTF
TRBJ2-7 TRBV5-1 CASSPGTETYEQYF
TRBJ1-5 TRBV19 CASSIFYRQAGQPQHF
TRBJ2-5 TRBV7-3 CASSPARDRGQETQYF
TRBJ2-1 TRBV4-1 CASSQREGNEQFF
TRBJ2-3 TRBV4-3 CASSQEGPGQSTDTQYF
TRBJ2-2 TRBV24-1 CATSPTSVPGELFF
TRBJ1-1 TRBV6-2/TRBV6-3 CASSHSEGWAEAFF
TRBJ1-1 TRBV7-9 CASSLGPLGAVTEAFF
TRBJ2-7 TRBV4-2 CASSLGGVAGVLYEQYF
TRBJ1-2 TRBV5-4 CASSLGRGQGGFGYTF
TRBJ2-1 TRBV3-1/TRBV3-2 CASSQDWHEQFF
TRBJ1-3 TRBV30 CAWTPPDLSSGNTIYF
TRBJ2-7 TRBV24-1 CATSDFGQGEQYF
TRBJ1-4 TRBV11-2 CASSLFPPTNEKLFF
TRBJ1-5 TRBV6-1 CASSEAGYQPQHF
TRBJ1-1 TRBV7-2 CASSLIIQEEAFF
TRBJ1-1 TRBV3-1/TRBV3-2 CASSQGRTGGTEAFF